This paragraph reports one T cell receptor beta chain. This PCR relied on a set of 60 Vbeta primers and 13 Jbeta primers. The assay was immunoSEQ multiplex PCR, and TCRdb's table has in-frame clones only and misses some. The sample lists 150,000 or so clones; approximately 84% were seen once. This entry is derived from a study of cytomegalovirus exposure and HLA in healthy donors. For the study at large: In terms of ancestry, the Caucasian-associated cluster contained about 80% of the roughly 400 genotyped donors.

Input material: PBMCs. The clonotype comes from a woman aged 50 to 60 in good health and CMV-seropositive.

The DNA for the CDR3 is TGTGCCAGCACACTTTTACAGGCTACTTCACCCCTCCACTTT. It translates to CASTLLQATSPLHF. The V gene is TRBV5-8, the J gene TRBJ1-6; D is possibly TRBD1 (5 bases). CDR1 is SGHTS and CDR2 is YDEGEE in the germline V gene. Trimming pared 6 bases from V and 9 bases from J, leaving 16 bases between. The CDR3 totals 14 residues.